The 4 T cell receptor beta chains listed next were all sequenced from one sample in a study of CD8 T cells in ankylosing spondylitis. TCRdb independently ran MiXCR on the 5' RACE reads; one entry per CDR3 protein. The table shows about 130,000 distinct CDR3 sequences, with more than 6.5% occurring only once. The sequencing sample was made of blood, either unsorted or a sorted T cell fraction (not recorded which). The receptors stem from a male donor with ankylosing spondylitis or in good health (not recorded which).

The sample holds many counts of this clonotype. V gene TRBV4-3 combines with J gene TRBJ2-5; 10 bases fit TRBD2. V gave up 1 base and J gave up 5 bases; unmatched junction bases: 7. This CDR3 has 16 residues. Germline CDR1 is LGHNA and CDR2 is YSLEER. The CDR3 spells CASSQVPSGSGETQYF. CDR3 DNA: TGCGCCAGCAGCCAAGTACCTAGCGGGAGTGGGGAGACCCAGTACTTC.

This clonotype was seen repeatedly, ten times or more. This chain uses TRBV18 with TRBJ2-1, with D hard to call. The CDR3 has 15 amino acids. CDR1 KGHSH and CDR2 LQKENI come from the germline V gene. V was clipped by 0 bases and J by 6 bases, with 12 bases between them. The CDR3 DNA is TGTGCCAGCTCACCACCTGGGGTTGGGTCCAATGAGCAGTTCTTC. Residues: CASSPPGVGSNEQFF.

This clonotype was seen ten or more times. V and J are TRBV7-2 and TRBJ1-1; D not certain. Deletions cut 0 bases from V and 7 bases from J, with 18 bases between. The CDR3 sequence is 16 residues long. In germline, CDR1 is SGHTA, CDR2 FQGNSA. The DNA of the CDR3 is TGTGCCAGCAGCTTAGCGGGGTCACAAGGGAAAGGTGAAGCTTTCTTT. Protein product: CASSLAGSQGKGEAFF.

The chain couples TRBV5-7 to TRBJ2-7; 7 bases agree with TRBD2. TRBV5-7 is assigned to the ORF class and has an uncertain function. The CDR3 contains 13 residues. Trimming at V came to 4 bases and at J to 6 bases, leaving 7 bases not matched to a gene. The CDR3 DNA is TGTGCCAGCAGCCACGGACTAGTCTGCGAGCAGTACTTC. Translated, it gives CASSHGLVCEQYF.